Below, 20 T cell receptor beta chains from the same sample are listed, as sequenced in a study of CD8+ T cells in alopecia areata. The sequencing template was cDNA reverse transcribed from extracted RNA. Profiled with immunoSEQ multiplex PCR; TCRdb holds only in-frame clones, not every one. Of 150,000 or so clones listed, about nine tenths are singletons. This specimen was CD8+ T cells sorted from blood, taken at week 0. All receptors come from a human donor with alopecia areata.

The chain recombines TRBV29-1 with TRBJ1-2, with a possible D match to TRBD1 (6 bases). The CDR3 length is 11 residues. The V gene's germline CDR1 is SQVTM and CDR2 ANQGSEA. The V end was cut by 6 bases, the J end by 5 bases, with 10 bases between. The CDR3 loop reads CSVATGYGYTF. The CDR3 coding sequence is TGCAGCGTCGCCACAGGGTATGGCTACACCTTC.

This rearrangement joins TRBV27 to TRBJ2-1, with a tentative D call TRBD2 (6 bases). Germline assignment: CDR1 MNHEY and CDR2 SMNVEV (reference sequence). V was shortened by 2 bases and J by 3 bases, with 11 bases between the two germline ends. This CDR3 is built from 15 residues. Here the CDR3 DNA reads TGTGCCAGCAGTTTAGGCCCCGGGGGCTACAATGAGCAGTTCTTC. Its translation is CASSLGPGGYNEQFF.

The rearrangement joins TRBV28 to TRBJ1-4, with D unclear. Between the trimmed V and J ends, which lost 3 bases and 7 bases, there was a span of 3 bases. Germline V gives CDR1 MDHEN, CDR2 SYDVKM. The CDR3 length is 11 residues. The CDR3 sequence is CASSLIEKLFF. The DNA of the CDR3 is TGTGCCAGCAGTTTGATTGAAAAACTGTTTTTT.

The CDR3 sequence: CASSQWATSGTEQFF. The CDR3 DNA follows: TGCGCCAGCAGCCAATGGGCAACCTCGGGGACTGAGCAGTTCTTC. The genes are TRBV4-1 and TRBJ2-1; D may match TRBD1 or TRBD2 (5 bases each). The CDR3 is 15 amino acids. Germline-derived CDR1 and CDR2 are MGHRA and YSYEKL. Trimming stripped 2 bases from V and 9 bases from J, with 17 bases between.

This rearrangement joins TRBV27 to TRBJ2-2; tentatively, D is TRBD1 or TRBD2 (5 bases each). V was pared by 2 bases and J by 7 bases, with 20 bases between. Germline CDR1 and CDR2: MNHEY and SMNVEV (reference sequence). CDR3 length: 17 amino acids. The CDR3 here is CASSLNPGLQRGGELFF. For the CDR3, the DNA is TGTGCCAGCAGTTTAAACCCGGGGCTCCAACGGGGCGGGGAGCTGTTTTTT.

V usage is TRBV29-1 and J usage is TRBJ2-7, with 9 positions matching TRBD2. V dropped 4 bases and J dropped 6; count of bases not matched to a gene: 7. This CDR3 contains 13 residues. CDR1 is SQVTM and CDR2 is ANQGSEA in the germline V gene. The CDR3 reads CSVVGTSYGEQYF. CDR3 nucleotide sequence: TGCAGCGTTGTAGGGACTAGCTATGGCGAGCAGTACTTC.

CDR3 amino acids: CASSPGGGRETQYF. In DNA form, the CDR3 reads TGTGCCAGCAGCCCCGGAGGGGGGCGCGAGACCCAGTACTTC. This chain joins TRBV14 and TRBJ2-5, with D perhaps given as TRBD1 or TRBD2 (6 bases each). Trimming pared 4 bases from V and 5 bases from J, leaving 14 bases between. CDR1 is SGHDN, CDR2 FVKESK, per germline. The CDR3 runs to 14 residues.

The chain is built from TRBV7-8 and TRBJ2-5; no clear D. The CDR3 length is 16 residues. Trimming removed 4 bases at V and 1 base at J, with 16 bases between. Germline V lookup: CDR1 SGHVS, CDR2 FQNEAQ. The CDR3 region is CASSYRLGRSQETQYF. The CDR3 nucleotides read TGTGCCAGCAGCTACCGGTTAGGGCGTTCCCAAGAGACCCAGTACTTC.

The chain is built from TRBV11-2 and TRBJ2-7; D may be TRBD2 (6 bases). V was cut by 0 bases and J by 4 bases, with 16 bases left in between. The germline CDR1 and CDR2 sequences are SGHAT and FQNNGV. This CDR3 contains 16 residues. CDR3 DNA: TGTGCCAGCAGCTTAGAATGGTTTGGGGGGTGGTACGAGCAGTACTTC. It yields the protein CASSLEWFGGWYEQYF.

V gene TRBV30 combines with J gene TRBJ1-4; D unclear. This CDR3 has 14 amino acids. The V gene's germline CDR1 is GTSNPN and CDR2 SVGIG (reference sequence). Trimming stripped 0 bases from V and 8 bases from J, with 13 bases between. CDR3 protein: CAWSVYQRGEKLFF. CDR3 DNA: TGTGCCTGGAGTGTATATCAAAGAGGGGAAAAACTGTTTTTT.

V and J are TRBV9 and TRBJ1-2; D is ambiguous. With 4 bases removed from V and 4 bases from J, the gap between germline ends came to 14 bases. Germline V gene sequence: CDR1 SGDLS, CDR2 YYNGEE. The length of the CDR3 is 14 residues. The CDR3 nucleotides are TGTGCCAGCAGCCCGAGGACGGACTTCTATGGCTACACCTTC. Translation: CASSPRTDFYGYTF.

The chain couples TRBV29-1 to TRBJ2-2, with 8 bases matching TRBD1. The CDR3 length is 14 residues. J lost 6 bases, V lost 5 bases, and 8 bases had no gene match. The V gene's germline CDR1 is SQVTM and CDR2 ANQGSEA. The DNA for the CDR3 is TGCAGCGTTTTTGGACAGGGTGGCCCCGGGGAGCTGTTTTTT. Protein product: CSVFGQGGPGELFF.

Of note for this clone: One end of the junction is discordant with germline, which a read error may explain. The chain couples TRBV7-7 to TRBJ2-1, with TRBD1 matching over 7 bases. The germline V gene encodes CDR1 SSHAT and CDR2 FNYEAQ (reference sequence). CDR3 length: 17 residues. DNA for the CDR3: TGTGCTAGCAGCCCGGAACCGGGACAGTTCTCCTACAATGAGCAGTTCTTC. Translating it yields CASSPEPGQFSYNEQFF. Based on the CDR3 plus reference TRBV7-7 and TRBJ2-1, the full variable domain is GAGVSQSPRYKVTKRGQDVTLRCDPISSHATLYWYQQALGQGPEFLTYFNYEAQPDKSGLPSDRFSAERPEGSISTLTIQRTEQRDSAMYRCASSPEPGQFSYNEQFFGPGTRLTVL.

The rearrangement links TRBV7-8 to TRBJ1-1; the D is unclear. This CDR3 region has 14 residues. The germline gives CDR1 SGHVS, CDR2 FQNEAQ. The V and J ends lost 0 bases and 4 bases respectively, with 9 bases between them. The CDR3 DNA reads TGTGCCAGCAGCTTAGCGGGGAGTCGCACTGAAGCTTTCTTT. This encodes CASSLAGSRTEAFF.

The rearrangement uses TRBV27 and TRBJ2-5, with D maybe TRBD2 (5 bases). V was cut by 3 bases and J by 1 base, with 9 bases left in between. Germline assignment: CDR1 MNHEY and CDR2 SMNVEV (reference sequence). The CDR3 totals 14 residues. The CDR3, as DNA: TGTGCCAGCAGTTTTCGGGGATCCCAAGAGACCCAGTACTTC. It encodes CASSFRGSQETQYF.

As concerns this clone: This CDR3 is also generated by other DNA sequences in the sample. This chain connects TRBV29-1 to TRBJ2-7; weak D call: TRBD1 (5 bases). The CDR3 loop spans 12 amino acids. Germline lookup yields CDR1 SQVTM and CDR2 ANQGSEA. V was trimmed by 4 bases and J by 3 bases, leaving 10 bases between them. CDR3 in DNA: TGCAGCGTTGGGGGCCGAGGCTACGAGCAGTACTTC. This sequence encodes CSVGGRGYEQYF.

The rearrangement links TRBV19 to TRBJ1-5; weak D call: TRBD1 (5 bases). This CDR3 is 16 amino acids long. Trimming pared 5 bases from V and 3 bases from J, leaving 17 bases between. Germline loops: CDR1 LNHDA, CDR2 SQIVND (reference sequence). This CDR3 reads CASSLSRGFLNQPQHF. CDR3 DNA: TGTGCCAGTAGTCTCTCTCGGGGCTTCCTCAATCAGCCCCAGCATTTT.

CDR3 sequence reads: CASRPGVNTEAFF. The CDR3 bases are TGTGCCAGCAGGCCAGGAGTGAACACTGAAGCTTTCTTT. The V call is TRBV6-5, the J call TRBJ1-1; D ambiguous. Germline CDR1 MNHEY, CDR2 SVGAGI. Trimming stripped 6 bases from V and 0 bases from J, with 8 bases between. The CDR3 runs to 13 residues.

The chain combines TRBV7-9 with TRBJ2-4, with D tentatively TRBD1 or TRBD2 (7 bases each). V shed 5 bases and J shed 3 bases, with 20 bases lying between them. Germline CDR1 reads SEHNR; CDR2 reads FQNEAQ (reference sequence). CDR3 length: 17 amino acids. CDR3: CASSPGGGGFDKNIQYF. The CDR3 DNA reads as TGTGCCAGCAGCCCTGGGGGAGGGGGCTTTGACAAAAACATTCAGTACTTC. Full variable domain (outside the CDR3, taken from reference TRBV7-9 and TRBJ2-4): DTGVSQNPRHKITKRGQNVTFRCDPISEHNRLYWYRQTLGQGPEFLTYFQNEAQLEKSRLLSDRFSAERPKGSFSTLEIQRTEQGDSAMYLCASSPGGGGFDKNIQYFGAGTRLSVL.

This clone was observed a few times. This CDR3 is CASSAGPRRNTEAFF. The CDR3 DNA sequence: TGCGCCAGCAGTGCGGGCCCCAGGAGAAACACTGAAGCTTTCTTT. The J gene is TRBJ1-1, the V gene TRBV10-2; D unresolved. Germline CDR1 and CDR2: WSHSY and SAAADI. The CDR3 covers 15 residues. Trimming left V 4 bases short and J 2 bases short, with 14 bases between.